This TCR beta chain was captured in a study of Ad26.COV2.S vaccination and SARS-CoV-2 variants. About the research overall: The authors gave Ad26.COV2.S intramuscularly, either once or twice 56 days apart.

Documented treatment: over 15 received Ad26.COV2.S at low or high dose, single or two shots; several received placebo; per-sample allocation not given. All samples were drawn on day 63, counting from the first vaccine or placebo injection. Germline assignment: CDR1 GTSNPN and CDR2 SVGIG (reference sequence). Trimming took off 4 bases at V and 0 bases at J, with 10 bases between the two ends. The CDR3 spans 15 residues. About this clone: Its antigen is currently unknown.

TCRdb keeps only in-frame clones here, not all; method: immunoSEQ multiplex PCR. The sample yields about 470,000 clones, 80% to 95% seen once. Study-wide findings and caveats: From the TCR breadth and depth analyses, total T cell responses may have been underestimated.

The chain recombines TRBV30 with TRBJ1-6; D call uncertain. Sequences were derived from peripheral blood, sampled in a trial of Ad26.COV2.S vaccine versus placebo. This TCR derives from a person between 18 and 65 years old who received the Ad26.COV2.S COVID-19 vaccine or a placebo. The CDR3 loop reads CAWNLESSYNSPLHF. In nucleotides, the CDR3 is TGTGCCTGGAACCTCGAGAGCTCCTATAATTCACCCCTCCACTTT.